This T cell receptor beta chain derives from a study of T cell clones after liver transplantation. Across the whole study: Third-party-reactive TCRbeta sequences from pre-transplant mixed lymphocyte reactions served as antigen-independent comparators.

Study-wide points: In 5 of 8 subjects, circulating graft-donor-reactive CD4 TCRbeta sequences fell significantly after transplant.

Trimming removed 6 bases at V and 1 base at J, with 10 bases between. Per germline, CDR1 GTSNPN and CDR2 SVGIG (reference sequence). CDR3 length: 13 amino acids. Repertoires were generated with immunoSEQ multiplex PCR, while TCRdb's copy carries only in-frame clones and drops some. The sample shows more than 70,000 clones, roughly 83% of them seen only once. Notes on this clone: The antigen remains unidentified.

This TCR was sampled from a human patient who received a liver transplant. Some T cells here may be from the graft donor. The specimen was CD4+ T cells from blood, collected at the 22-month timepoint. V is TRBV30 and J is TRBJ1-5; D is unclear. Here the CDR3 DNA reads TGTGCCTGCGGTGGGGTGAGCAATCAGCCCCAGCATTTT. Translated, it gives CACGGVSNQPQHF.